Below are 29 T cell receptor beta chains sequenced from a single sample in a study of cytomegalovirus exposure and HLA in healthy donors. It was with 60 Vbeta and 13 Jbeta primers that the PCR ran. The table came from immunoSEQ multiplex PCR; TCRdb's copy has only in-frame clones and leaves some out. This sample has more than 150,000 clones, with more than 65% found just once. The sequencing input was PBMCs. Receptor source: a woman in her thirties in good health and CMV-seropositive.

The genes are TRBV10-3 and TRBJ1-5; D perhaps matches TRBD1 (6 bases). CDR3 length equals 14 residues. Trimming took off 1 base at V and 3 bases at J, with 7 bases between the two ends. Germline V gene data show CDR1 as ENHRY and CDR2 as SYGVKD. The CDR3 DNA is TGTGCCATCAGTGAGTGGGACAACAATCAGCCCCAGCATTTT. Residues: CAISEWDNNQPQHF.

The chain is built from TRBV7-2 and TRBJ1-3; D is perhaps TRBD1 (5 bases). The CDR3 length is 14 residues. CDR1 is SGHTA and CDR2 is FQGNSA in the germline V gene. V gave up 6 bases and J gave up 0 bases, with 9 bases separating them. The CDR3 here is CASRTDPSGNTIYF. CDR3 sequence (DNA): TGTGCCAGCAGGACAGACCCCTCTGGAAACACCATATATTTT.

The rearrangement links TRBV29-1 to TRBJ2-3, with TRBD2 matching 11 bases. Germline CDR1 SQVTM, CDR2 ANQGSEA. V was pared by 5 bases and J by 4 bases, with 5 bases of the junction left unmatched. CDR3 size: 14 residues. The CDR3 loop reads CSVLAGGPADTQYF. The CDR3 coding sequence is TGCAGCGTTTTAGCGGGGGGGCCGGCAGATACGCAGTATTTT.

The chain uses TRBV9 and TRBJ1-5, with 7 bases fitting TRBD1. The CDR3 loop spans 15 amino acids. V trimming: 3 bases; J trimming: 2 bases; junction bases outside the gene matches: 5. In germline, CDR1 is SGDLS, CDR2 YYNGEE. CDR3 residues: CASSAGGNGNQPQHF. Written as DNA, the CDR3 is TGTGCCAGCAGCGCAGGGGGTAATGGCAATCAGCCCCAGCATTTT.

A word on this clone: The conserved closing phenylalanine or tryptophan is absent in this CDR3, likely reflecting a read error. The DNA is left out, because the CDR3 cannot be placed on it with certainty; the CDR3 is given as TCRdb lists it. The V call is TRBV2, the J call TRBJ2-7; TRBD1, the table's D call, was not compared with the DNA. From germline, CDR1 is SNHLY and CDR2 FYNNEI. The CDR3 totals 11 residues, both ends included. CDR3 sequence: CASSYRLPPSL.

The V gene is TRBV7-9, the J gene TRBJ1-6; TRBD1 matches at 12 bases. CDR3 length: 19 amino acids. Germline CDR1 reads SEHNR; CDR2 reads FQNEAQ (reference sequence). The trim removed 5 bases at V and 0 bases at J, leaving 8 bases unmatched. CDR3 amino acids: CASSLWDRGQSSYNSPLHF. As DNA, the CDR3 is TGTGCCAGCAGCCTTTGGGACAGGGGGCAATCCTCCTATAATTCACCCCTCCACTTT.

CDR3 sequence: CASSKCLDRHNEQFF. CDR3 coding DNA: TGTGCCAGCAGCAAATGCCTGGACAGGCACAATGAGCAGTTCTTC. The chain carries TRBV21-1 and TRBJ2-1; TRBD1, the table's D call, was not compared with the DNA. TRBV21-1 is tagged as a pseudogene. This CDR3 is built from 15 residues.

CDR3 amino acids: CASSLGFRSGANVLTF. The CDR3 DNA reads TGTGCCAGCAGCTTAGGTTTCCGGTCTGGGGCCAACGTCCTGACTTTC. V is TRBV11-3 and J is TRBJ2-6; the D is unclear. Germline-derived CDR1 and CDR2 are SGHNT and YENEEA. V was pared by 1 base and J by 1 base, with 8 bases between. CDR3 length: 16 amino acids. Variable domain in full (rest from reference TRBV11-3 and TRBJ2-6): EAGVVQSPRYKIIEKKQPVAFWCNPISGHNTLYWYLQNLGQGPELLIRYENEEAVDDSQLPKDRFSAERLKGVDSTLKIQPAELGDSAVYLCASSLGFRSGANVLTFGAGSRLTVL.

The CDR3 DNA is TGTGCCAGCAGCCTGACCGGAGCCAGAAACACCATATATTTT. Its protein is CASSLTGARNTIYF. The chain has TRBV14 and TRBJ1-3; D gene unclear. Germline CDR1 reads SGHDN; CDR2 reads FVKESK. The CDR3 covers 14 residues. The V end was cut by 4 bases, the J end by 5 bases, with 12 bases between. The full variable domain, completed using reference TRBV14 and TRBJ1-3, is EAGVTQFPSHSVIEKGQTVTLRCDPISGHDNLYWYRRVMGKEIKFLLHFVKESKQDESGMPNNRFLAERTGGTYSTLKVQPAELEDSGVYFCASSLTGARNTIYFGEGSWLTVV.

The chain is built from TRBV4-1 and TRBJ1-4, with D uncertain. The length of the CDR3 is 15 residues. CDR1 and CDR2 from the germline V gene are MGHRA and YSYEKL. V lost 7 bases, J lost 10 bases, and 22 bases lay in between. The DNA of the CDR3 is TGCGCCAGCAACCCGAGGGTCTCAAACGACGGAAAACTGTTTTTT. It yields the protein CASNPRVSNDGKLFF.

The rearrangement uses TRBV7-9 and TRBJ1-1; tentatively, D is TRBD1 (5 bases). Germline CDR1 is SEHNR and CDR2 is FQNEAQ (reference sequence). The CDR3 loop spans 15 amino acids. V was trimmed by 1 base and J by 1 base, leaving 10 bases between them. This chain's CDR3 is CASSLEPGRNTEAFF. CDR3 DNA sequence: TGTGCCAGCAGCTTAGAACCAGGGCGGAACACTGAAGCTTTCTTT.

V is TRBV11-2 and J is TRBJ1-1; D is possibly TRBD1 (5 bases). V was trimmed by 4 bases and J by 7 bases, leaving 19 bases between them. Germline CDR1 SGHAT, CDR2 FQNNGV. CDR3 length: 15 amino acids. The CDR3 loop is CASSWRKGRPFEAFF. CDR3 bases: TGTGCCAGCAGCTGGCGGAAGGGGCGGCCATTTGAAGCTTTCTTT.

This clone showed up just a few times. CDR3 nucleotides: TGTGCCAGCGGGGAGGACAGGAGAACCGGGGAGCTGTTTTTT. Translating it yields CASGEDRRTGELFF. V and J are TRBV2 and TRBJ2-2, with D possibly TRBD1 on 7 matching bases. This CDR3 is 14 amino acids long. CDR1 and CDR2 (germline): SNHLY, FYNNEI. V gave up 8 bases and J gave up 5 bases, with 15 bases separating them.

V and J are TRBV7-9 and TRBJ1-3, with 8 bases aligning to TRBD1. The germline V gene has CDR1 SEHNR and CDR2 FQNEAQ (reference sequence). V was clipped by 5 bases and J by 5 bases; unmatched bases: 5. CDR3 size: 14 residues. In DNA, the CDR3 is TGTGCCAGCAGCACGGGACAGGAGAGAAACACCATATATTTT. Its translation: CASSTGQERNTIYF. Complete variable domain (other parts from reference TRBV7-9 and TRBJ1-3): DTGVSQNPRHKITKRGQNVTFRCDPISEHNRLYWYRQTLGQGPEFLTYFQNEAQLEKSRLLSDRFSAERPKGSFSTLEIQRTEQGDSAMYLCASSTGQERNTIYFGEGSWLTVV.

The rearrangement joins TRBV19 to TRBJ1-4; D may be TRBD1 (6 bases). Deletions cut 2 bases from V and 7 bases from J, with 11 bases between. Germline loops: CDR1 LNHDA, CDR2 SQIVND (reference sequence). The CDR3 consists of 14 residues. CDR3 in DNA: TGTGCCAGTAGTATAAAACAGGGCGGTGAAAAACTGTTTTTT. This codes for CASSIKQGGEKLFF. Filled out from reference TRBV19 and TRBJ1-4, the complete variable domain reads DGGITQSPKYLFRKEGQNVTLSCEQNLNHDAMYWYRQDPGQGLRLIYYSQIVNDFQKGDIAEGYSVSREKKESFPLTVTSAQKNPTAFYLCASSIKQGGEKLFFGSGTQLSVL.

The chain carries TRBV9 and TRBJ2-1, with no clear D. Trimming shortened V by 0 bases and J by 5 bases, and 6 bases separated the two germline ends. The CDR3 sequence is 13 residues long. Germline CDR1 and CDR2: SGDLS and YYNGEE. CDR3: CASSVADNNEQFF. CDR3 coding DNA: TGTGCCAGCAGCGTAGCAGATAACAATGAGCAGTTCTTC.

The chain carries TRBV5-6 and TRBJ2-7; maybe TRBD2 (5 bases). Germline V gene lookup returns CDR1 SGHDT and CDR2 YYEEEE. The length of the CDR3 is 14 residues. Between the trimmed V and J ends, which lost 2 bases and 3 bases, there was a span of 12 bases. The CDR3: CASSLTSSFYEQYF. The CDR3 region has the DNA TGTGCCAGCAGCTTAACTAGTTCGTTCTACGAGCAGTACTTC.

J is TRBJ1-4 and V is TRBV5-6; a weak D match, TRBD1 (5 bases). V shed 5 bases and J shed 5 bases, with 10 bases lying between them. This CDR3 has 13 residues. The germline V gene encodes CDR1 SGHDT and CDR2 YYEEEE. The CDR3 spells CASSGAGNEKLFF. In nucleotides, the CDR3 is TGTGCCAGCAGTGGGGCAGGGAATGAAAAACTGTTTTTT.

This chain connects TRBV6-1 to TRBJ1-3; the D gene is possibly TRBD1 (6 bases). V was clipped by 6 bases and J by 0 bases, with 12 bases between them. Germline CDR1 MNHNS, CDR2 SASEGT. There are 15 residues in the CDR3. The CDR3 sequence: CASRARGSSGNTIYF. CDR3 sequence (DNA): TGTGCCAGCAGGGCAAGGGGGTCCTCTGGAAACACCATATATTTT.

The chain has TRBV6-6 and TRBJ1-1; 9 bases agree with TRBD1. Per germline, CDR1 MNHNY and CDR2 SVGAGI (reference sequence). V lost 8 bases and J lost 4; bases outside the gene matches: 5. CDR3 length: 13 residues. The chain's CDR3 is CASSTGGGTEAFF. The DNA for the CDR3 is TGTGCCAGCTCCACAGGGGGCGGCACTGAAGCTTTCTTT.

Note on this clone: One junction end disagrees with the germline gene, perhaps due to a read error. The V call is TRBV4-1, the J call TRBJ2-2; no clear D. Germline lookup yields CDR1 MGHRA and CDR2 YSYEKL. This CDR3 is 16 amino acids long. CDR3 nucleotide sequence: TGCGTCAGCAGCCAAGGTAGCTTTCGGTTAGCCGGGGAGCTGTTTTTT. It translates to CVSSQGSFRLAGELFF.

The rearrangement uses TRBV4-3 and TRBJ2-3; D might be TRBD2 (7 bases). Germline V CDR1 and CDR2: LGHNA, YSLEER. The ends were cut back, 1 base at V and 4 bases at J, with 21 bases in the middle. The CDR3 covers 18 residues. CDR3 residues: CASSQVQPLGGVADTQYF. In nucleotides, the CDR3 is TGCGCCAGCAGCCAAGTCCAACCCTTAGGGGGGGTCGCAGATACGCAGTATTTT.

The chain combines TRBV9 with TRBJ2-2, with 7 nucleotides matching TRBD1. The germline gives CDR1 SGDLS, CDR2 YYNGEE. The CDR3 is made up of 14 amino acids. The trim removed 6 bases at V and 2 bases at J, leaving 4 bases unmatched. In nucleotides, the CDR3 is TGTGCCAGCAAAGGGGGCACAAACACCGGGGAGCTGTTTTTT. Protein sequence: CASKGGTNTGELFF.

This clone has a handful of counts. The chain carries TRBV14 and TRBJ2-1; D unresolved. CDR3 length: 14 amino acids. The germline V gene has CDR1 SGHDN and CDR2 FVKESK. Between the trimmed V and J ends, which lost 3 bases and 4 bases, there was a span of 10 bases. CDR3 amino acids: CASSQIRNYNEQFF. In DNA form, the CDR3 reads TGTGCCAGCAGCCAGATTAGAAATTACAATGAGCAGTTCTTC.

The chain has TRBV7-2 and TRBJ1-5; perhaps TRBD1 as D (6 bases). V dropped 5 bases and J dropped 3 bases, with 11 bases sitting between them. The germline gives CDR1 SGHTA, CDR2 FQGNSA. The CDR3 sequence is 14 residues long. As DNA, the CDR3 is TGTGCCAGCAGCCCTCGGACAGCCAATCAGCCCCAGCATTTT. Its translation: CASSPRTANQPQHF.

The genes are TRBV11-1 and TRBJ2-7, with TRBD1 matching over 12 bases. The CDR3 is 15 residues long. CDR1 SGHAT and CDR2 FQDESV come from the germline V gene (reference sequence). The ends lost 5 bases at V and 7 bases at J; junction bases unmatched: 9. CDR3 bases: TGTGCCAGCAGCCGGGGGGGACAGGGGGCTGGTGAGCAGTACTTC. It translates to CASSRGGQGAGEQYF. Filled out from reference TRBV11-1 and TRBJ2-7, the complete variable domain reads EAEVAQSPRYKITEKSQAVAFWCDPISGHATLYWYRQILGQGPELLVQFQDESVVDDSQLPKDRFSAERLKGVDSTLKIQPAELGDSAMYLCASSRGGQGAGEQYFGPGTRLTVT.

The gene calls are TRBV18 and TRBJ2-1, with 7 bases matching TRBD1. Per germline, CDR1 KGHSH and CDR2 LQKENI. Unmatched junction bases numbered 8, after V lost 3 bases and J lost 12 bases. CDR3 length: 13 residues. The CDR3 is CASSPPMAGGQFF. The CDR3 nucleotides are TGTGCCAGCTCACCCCCCATGGCAGGGGGGCAGTTCTTC.

The gene calls are TRBV7-6 and TRBJ2-7, with D possibly TRBD2 on 6 matching bases. Trimming removed 0 bases at V and 4 bases at J, with 7 bases between. This CDR3 has 13 amino acids. The germline V gene has CDR1 SGHVS and CDR2 FNYEAQ. CDR3 sequence (DNA): TGTGCCAGCAGCTTAGCGGAGGGTTACGAGCAGTACTTC. Translated: CASSLAEGYEQYF.

The chain links TRBV6-1 to TRBJ1-2; D is ambiguous. From germline, CDR1 is MNHNS and CDR2 SASEGT. Trimming removed 7 bases from V and 1 base from J, with 7 bases in between. The CDR3 runs to 12 residues. CDR3 DNA sequence: TGTGCCAGCAACGAGAATAACTATGGCTACACCTTC. Translation gives CASNENNYGYTF.